This T cell receptor beta chain appears in the sequencing data of a study of CD8 T cells in ankylosing spondylitis. Germline-derived CDR1 and CDR2 are SGHTA and FQGNSA. The CDR3 is 14 residues long. J gave up 5 bases and V 5 bases, and 5 bases lay outside the gene matches. This clonotype was seen repeatedly, ten times or more. TCRdb reprocessed the 5' RACE reads with MiXCR, giving one entry per CDR3 protein. The repertoire holds some 240,000 distinct CDR3 sequences, with roughly 8.6% as singletons. V gene TRBV7-2 combines with J gene TRBJ2-5; 10 bases fit TRBD1. Sequencing was performed on blood, either unsorted or a sorted T cell fraction (not recorded which). This TCR came from a male donor with ankylosing spondylitis or in good health (not recorded which). The DNA for the CDR3 is TGTGCCAGCAGCCCGACAGGGGGCGTTGAGACCCAGTACTTC. Translating it yields CASSPTGGVETQYF.